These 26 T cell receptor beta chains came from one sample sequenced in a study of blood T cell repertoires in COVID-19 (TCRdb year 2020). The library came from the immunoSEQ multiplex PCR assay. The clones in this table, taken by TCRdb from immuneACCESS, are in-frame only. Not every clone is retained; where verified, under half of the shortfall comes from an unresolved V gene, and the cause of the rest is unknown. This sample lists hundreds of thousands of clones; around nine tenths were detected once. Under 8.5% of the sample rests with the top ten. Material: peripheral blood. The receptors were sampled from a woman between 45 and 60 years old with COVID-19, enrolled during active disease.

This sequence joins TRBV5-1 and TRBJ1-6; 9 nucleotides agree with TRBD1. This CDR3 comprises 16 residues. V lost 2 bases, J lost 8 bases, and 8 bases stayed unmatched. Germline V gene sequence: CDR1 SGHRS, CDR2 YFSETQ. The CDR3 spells CASSLQGATTYSPLHF. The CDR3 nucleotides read TGCGCCAGCAGCTTACAGGGGGCCACTACTTATTCACCCCTCCACTTT.

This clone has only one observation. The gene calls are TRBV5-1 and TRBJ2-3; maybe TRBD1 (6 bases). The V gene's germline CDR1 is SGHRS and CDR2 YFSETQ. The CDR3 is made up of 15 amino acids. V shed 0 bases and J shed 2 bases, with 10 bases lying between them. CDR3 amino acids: CASSLGQGNTDTQYF. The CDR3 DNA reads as TGCGCCAGCAGCTTGGGGCAGGGGAACACAGATACGCAGTATTTT.

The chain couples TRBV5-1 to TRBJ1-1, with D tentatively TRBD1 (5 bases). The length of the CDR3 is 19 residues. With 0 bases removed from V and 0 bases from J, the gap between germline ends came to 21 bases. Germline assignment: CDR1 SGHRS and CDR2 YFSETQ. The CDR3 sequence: CASSLGITGGWGMNTEAFF. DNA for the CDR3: TGCGCCAGCAGCTTGGGTATAACAGGAGGGTGGGGGATGAACACTGAAGCTTTCTTT.

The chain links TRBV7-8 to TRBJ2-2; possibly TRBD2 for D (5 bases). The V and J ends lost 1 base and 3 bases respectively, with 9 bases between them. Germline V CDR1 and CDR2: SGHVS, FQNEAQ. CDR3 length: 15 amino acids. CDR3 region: CASSLGPRDTGELFF. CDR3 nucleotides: TGTGCCAGCAGCTTAGGGCCGAGGGACACCGGGGAGCTGTTTTTT.

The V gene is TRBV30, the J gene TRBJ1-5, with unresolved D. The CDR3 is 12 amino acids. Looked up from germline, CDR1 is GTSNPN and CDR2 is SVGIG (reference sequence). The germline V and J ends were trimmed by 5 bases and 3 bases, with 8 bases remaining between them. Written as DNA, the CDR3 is TGTGCCTGGGCCGGGTCCAATCAGCCCCAGCATTTT. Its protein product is CAWAGSNQPQHF.

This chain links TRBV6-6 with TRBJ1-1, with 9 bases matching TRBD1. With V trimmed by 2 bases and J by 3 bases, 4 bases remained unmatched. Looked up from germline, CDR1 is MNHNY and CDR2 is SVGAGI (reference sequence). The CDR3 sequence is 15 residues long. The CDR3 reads CASSYKQGADTEAFF. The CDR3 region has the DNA TGTGCCAGCAGTTACAAACAGGGGGCTGACACTGAAGCTTTCTTT.

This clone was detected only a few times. This CDR3 reads CAISGRSYGYTF. DNA of the CDR3: TGTGCCATCAGTGGGAGGAGCTATGGCTACACCTTC. The chain carries TRBV10-3 and TRBJ1-2; the D is unclear. The CDR3 spans 12 residues. Germline CDR1 is ENHRY and CDR2 is SYGVKD. V was clipped by 4 bases and J by 4 bases, with 7 bases between them.

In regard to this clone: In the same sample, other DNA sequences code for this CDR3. The CDR3 region has the DNA TGTGCCAGCTCACCTAGGACAGTCTCTGGAAACACCATATATTTT. Amino acid sequence: CASSPRTVSGNTIYF. The chain joins TRBV18 to TRBJ1-3; D perhaps matches TRBD1 (6 bases). The germline V gene has CDR1 KGHSH and CDR2 LQKENI. CDR3 size: 15 residues. The V and J ends lost 3 bases and 0 bases respectively, with 9 bases between them.

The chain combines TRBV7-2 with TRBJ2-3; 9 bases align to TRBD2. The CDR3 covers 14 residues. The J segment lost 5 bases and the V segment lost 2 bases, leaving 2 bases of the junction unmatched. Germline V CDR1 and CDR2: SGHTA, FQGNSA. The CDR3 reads CASSLKREVDTQYF. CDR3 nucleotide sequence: TGTGCCAGCAGCTTAAAGCGGGAGGTAGATACGCAGTATTTT.

The CDR3 region has the DNA TGTGCCAGCTCACCCCTGAACACCGGGGAGCTGTTTTTT. Translation: CASSPLNTGELFF. The V gene is TRBV18, the J gene TRBJ2-2, with D unclear. CDR1 and CDR2 (germline): KGHSH, LQKENI. V lost 3 bases, J lost 1 base, and 3 bases lay in between. The CDR3 has 13 residues.

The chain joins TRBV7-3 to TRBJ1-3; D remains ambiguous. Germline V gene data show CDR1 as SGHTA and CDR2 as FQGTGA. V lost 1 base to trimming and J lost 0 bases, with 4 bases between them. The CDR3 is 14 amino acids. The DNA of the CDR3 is TGTGCCAGCAGCTTAAGCTACTCTGGAAACACCATATATTTT. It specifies CASSLSYSGNTIYF.

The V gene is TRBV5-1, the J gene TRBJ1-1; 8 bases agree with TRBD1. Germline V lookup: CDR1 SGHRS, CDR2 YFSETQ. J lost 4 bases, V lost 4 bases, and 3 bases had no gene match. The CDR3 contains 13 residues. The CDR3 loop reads CASSTTGGTEAFF. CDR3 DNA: TGCGCCAGCAGCACCACAGGGGGCACTGAAGCTTTCTTT.

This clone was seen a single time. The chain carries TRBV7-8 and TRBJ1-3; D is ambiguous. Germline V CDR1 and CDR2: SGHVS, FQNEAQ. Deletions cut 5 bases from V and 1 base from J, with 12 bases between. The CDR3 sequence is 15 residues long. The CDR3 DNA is TGTGCCAGCAGCCCCCTCGGAGGTTCTGGAAACACCATATATTTT. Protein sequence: CASSPLGGSGNTIYF.

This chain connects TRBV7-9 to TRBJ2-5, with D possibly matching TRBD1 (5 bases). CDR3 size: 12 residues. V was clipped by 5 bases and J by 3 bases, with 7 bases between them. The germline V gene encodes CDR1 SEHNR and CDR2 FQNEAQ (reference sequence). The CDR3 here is CASSPTEETQYF. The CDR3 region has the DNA TGTGCCAGCAGCCCGACAGAAGAGACCCAGTACTTC.

CDR3 nucleotides: TGTGCCAGTAGTATAGCAGGTGGCTACACCTTC. This translates into CASSIAGGYTF. This chain joins TRBV19 and TRBJ1-2; no clear D. The germline V and J ends were trimmed by 1 base and 7 bases, with 4 bases remaining between them. Germline CDR1 LNHDA, CDR2 SQIVND (reference sequence). This CDR3 is built from 11 residues.

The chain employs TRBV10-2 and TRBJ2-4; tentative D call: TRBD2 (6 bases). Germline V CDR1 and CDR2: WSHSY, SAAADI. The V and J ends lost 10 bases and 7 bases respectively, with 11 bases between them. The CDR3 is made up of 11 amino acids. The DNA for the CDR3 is TGCGCCACCTCCCGGGGGAACATTCAGTACTTC. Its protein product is CATSRGNIQYF.

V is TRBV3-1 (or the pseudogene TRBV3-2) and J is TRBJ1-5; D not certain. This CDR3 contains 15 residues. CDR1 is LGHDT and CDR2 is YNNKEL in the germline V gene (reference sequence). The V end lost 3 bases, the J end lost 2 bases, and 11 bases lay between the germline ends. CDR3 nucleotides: TGTGCCAGCAGCCAGTCGGGAGGAGGCAATCAGCCCCAGCATTTT. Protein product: CASSQSGGGNQPQHF.

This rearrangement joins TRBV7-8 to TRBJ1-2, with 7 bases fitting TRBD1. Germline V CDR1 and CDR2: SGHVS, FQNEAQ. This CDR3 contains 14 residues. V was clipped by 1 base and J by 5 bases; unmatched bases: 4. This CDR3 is CASSLGGTEYGYTF. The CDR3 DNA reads TGTGCCAGCAGCTTAGGGGGGACAGAATATGGCTACACCTTC.

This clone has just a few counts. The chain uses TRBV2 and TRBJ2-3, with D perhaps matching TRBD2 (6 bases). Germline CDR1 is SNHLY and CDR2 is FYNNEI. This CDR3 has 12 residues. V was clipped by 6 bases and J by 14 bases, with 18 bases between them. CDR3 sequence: CASRILAVLRYF. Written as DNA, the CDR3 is TGTGCCAGCAGAATATTAGCGGTCCTCCGGTATTTT.

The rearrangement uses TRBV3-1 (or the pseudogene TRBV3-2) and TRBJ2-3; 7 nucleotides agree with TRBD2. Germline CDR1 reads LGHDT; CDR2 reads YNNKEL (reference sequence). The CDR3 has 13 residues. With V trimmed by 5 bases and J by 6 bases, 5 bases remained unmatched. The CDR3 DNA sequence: TGTGCCAGCAGCGTGACTAGCCGTGATACGCAGTATTTT. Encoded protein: CASSVTSRDTQYF.

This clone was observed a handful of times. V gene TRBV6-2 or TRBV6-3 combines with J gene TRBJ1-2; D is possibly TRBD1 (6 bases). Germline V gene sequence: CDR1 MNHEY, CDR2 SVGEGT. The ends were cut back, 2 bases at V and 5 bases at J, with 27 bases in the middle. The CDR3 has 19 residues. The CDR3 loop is CASSYPRDMPSGLGYGYTF. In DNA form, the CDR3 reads TGTGCCAGCAGTTACCCACGGGACATGCCTTCAGGGCTCGGTTATGGCTACACCTTC.

The CDR3 here is CASSPRLLAEETQYF. The DNA of the CDR3 is TGCGCCAGCAGCCCAAGATTACTAGCGGAAGAGACCCAGTACTTC. This chain joins TRBV4-1 and TRBJ2-5, with 8 bases matching TRBD2. The CDR3 is 15 amino acids. The germline gives CDR1 MGHRA, CDR2 YSYEKL. Trimming removed 4 bases from V and 3 bases from J; junction bases left unmatched: 7.

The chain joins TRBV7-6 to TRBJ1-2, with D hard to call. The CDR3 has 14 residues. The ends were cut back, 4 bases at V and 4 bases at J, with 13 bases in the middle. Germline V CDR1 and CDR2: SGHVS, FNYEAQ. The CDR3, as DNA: TGTGCCAGCAGCTCCCGGGAAGGGCCCTATGGCTACACCTTC. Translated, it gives CASSSREGPYGYTF.

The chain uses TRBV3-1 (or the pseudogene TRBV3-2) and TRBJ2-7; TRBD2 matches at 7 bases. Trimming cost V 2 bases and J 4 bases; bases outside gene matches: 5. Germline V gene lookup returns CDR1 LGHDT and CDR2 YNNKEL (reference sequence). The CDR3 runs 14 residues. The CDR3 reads CASSQNRREYEQYF. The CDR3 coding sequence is TGTGCCAGCAGCCAAAACAGGCGGGAGTACGAGCAGTACTTC.

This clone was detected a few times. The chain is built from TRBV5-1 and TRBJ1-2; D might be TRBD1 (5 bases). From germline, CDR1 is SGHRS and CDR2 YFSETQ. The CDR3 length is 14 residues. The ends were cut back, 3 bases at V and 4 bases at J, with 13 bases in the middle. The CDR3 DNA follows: TGCGCCAGCAGCTCCGAGCGGGGGACCTATGGCTACACCTTC. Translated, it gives CASSSERGTYGYTF.

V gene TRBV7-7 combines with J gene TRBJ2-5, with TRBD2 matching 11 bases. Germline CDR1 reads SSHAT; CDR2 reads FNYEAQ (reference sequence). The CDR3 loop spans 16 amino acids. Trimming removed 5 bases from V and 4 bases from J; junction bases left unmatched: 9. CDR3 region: CASSPRGSGGGETQYF. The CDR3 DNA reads TGTGCCAGCAGCCCCAGAGGTAGCGGGGGGGGAGAGACCCAGTACTTC.